This T cell receptor beta chain is from a study of T cell changes during pregnancy in multiple sclerosis. The repertoire was sequenced with immunoSEQ multiplex PCR; TCRdb's copy has only in-frame clones and lacks some. The sample lists 100,000 or so clones, approximately 92% occurring once. The junction had 12 bases not matched to a gene; V was cut back by 5 bases and J by 9 bases. Germline V lookup: CDR1 SGHTA, CDR2 FQGNSA. This CDR3 region has 16 residues. The receptor comes from a female donor with multiple sclerosis, enrolled in a pregnancy study. The sequenced sample was peripheral blood, obtained in the second trimester of pregnancy. The chain carries TRBV7-2 and TRBJ2-5; 13 bases map to TRBD2. CDR3 residues: CASSRGLAGREGPQYF. CDR3 coding DNA: TGTGCCAGCAGCCGGGGACTAGCGGGAAGGGAGGGGCCCCAGTACTTC.